The rows below give T cell receptor beta chains drawn from one sample of a study of T-cell reconstitution after alpha-beta-depleted transplantation in children. TCRdb processed the PCR reads anew with MiXCR; each CDR3 protein has one entry. The table records 480,000 or so distinct CDR3 sequences, about 10% of them present only once. This specimen consisted of PBMCs, obtained before TCRalphabeta/CD19-depleted stem cell transplant. These receptors all come from a child aged 2-15 years with inherited bone marrow failure, due to receive a stem cell transplant. The CDR3 runs from the conserved cysteine through the conserved F or W. The order of the fields is J gene, clone size, D gene, V gene, CDR3 DNA, CDR3 protein. A D gene is named only where the DNA matches it firmly. The size of a clone is reported for some rows only, either as once, few or many, or as a class for expanded clones.

TRBJ2-7 . . TRBV28 TGTGCCAGCAGTGGCCTGATGGGGGGCTACGAGCAGTACTTC CASSGLMGGYEQYF
TRBJ1-1 many . TRBV4-2 TGTGCCAGCAGCCAAGACCTCCCGCGGAACACTGAAGCTTTCTTT CASSQDLPRNTEAFF
TRBJ2-3 many TRBD2 TRBV27 TGTGCCAGCAGTCCACCTCCGGGACTAGCGACAGATACGCAGTATTTT CASSPPPGLATDTQYF
TRBJ2-5 few TRBD2 TRBV5-4 TGTGCCAGCAGCCCCGGGACTAGCGGGAGCCCAGAGACCCAGTACTTC CASSPGTSGSPETQYF
TRBJ2-3 few TRBD1 TRBV7-9 TGTGCCAGCAGCTCTGGGGACAGGGGCCCTTCGACAGATACGCAGTATTTT CASSSGDRGPSTDTQYF
TRBJ2-3 few TRBD2 TRBV5-1 TGCGCCAGCAGCTTACCCGGCGGGAGTGAAACAGATACGCAGTATTTT CASSLPGGSETDTQYF
TRBJ2-7 few . TRBV6-2/TRBV6-3 TGTGCCAGCACGCCGACTAGATCCTACGAGCAGTACTTC CASTPTRSYEQYF
TRBJ2-5 few . TRBV7-2 TGTGCCAGCAGCTTAGCGCTCGTTAGGCCAAGGCGGGAGACCCAGTACTTC CASSLALVRPRRETQYF
TRBJ2-1 many . TRBV5-1 TGCGCCAGCAGCTTGGTCCGCGCTAGCAATCGGGACTACAATGAGCAGTTCTTC CASSLVRASNRDYNEQFF
TRBJ2-3 . TRBD2 TRBV20-1 TGCAGTGCTATTGTGGGAGGGCCTGTAGATACGCAGTATTTT CSAIVGGPVDTQYF
TRBJ2-5 . . TRBV19 TGTGCCAGTAGTATAGGCTACCAAGAGACCCAGTACTTC CASSIGYQETQYF
TRBJ2-2 few . TRBV10-3 TGTGCCATCAGCCTCGGGACCGAGAACACCGGGGAGCTGTTTTTT CAISLGTENTGELFF
TRBJ2-2 many TRBD2 TRBV20-1 TGCAGTGCTAGAGATCCTAGCGGGAGCCCGAACACCGGGGAGCTGTTTTTT CSARDPSGSPNTGELFF
TRBJ2-5 many . TRBV20-1 TGCAGTGTCAGGCTAGCTTATCAAGAGACCCAGTACTTC CSVRLAYQETQYF
TRBJ2-1 few TRBD1 TRBV20-1 TGCAGTGCTAGAGATCCTGGGGGACAGAGCTCCTACAATGAGCAGTTCTTC CSARDPGGQSSYNEQFF
TRBJ1-1 many . TRBV5-1 TGCGCCAGCAGCTTGTTGGCCGAGATGAACACTGAAGCTTTCTTT CASSLLAEMNTEAFF
TRBJ1-3 . . TRBV7-6 TGTGCCAGCAGCCCGTGGGGTAGTGGAAACACCATATATTTT CASSPWGSGNTIYF
TRBJ2-2 many TRBD2 TRBV27 TGTGCCAGCGGACTAGCGGGAGGTCCTCCCACCGGGGAGCTGTTTTTT CASGLAGGPPTGELFF
TRBJ1-4 . . TRBV20-1 TGCAGTGCTAGAGACTTTTGGGCGAATGAAAAACTGTTTTTT CSARDFWANEKLFF
TRBJ2-1 many TRBD2 TRBV5-1 TGCGCCAGCAGCCCCCTAGCGGGAGGGCGGAGTGAGCAGTTCTTC CASSPLAGGRSEQFF
TRBJ2-2 many TRBD2 TRBV5-1 TGCGCCAGCAGCTTGGAGGTCCCGGGGGGCACCGGGGAGCTGTTTTTT CASSLEVPGGTGELFF
TRBJ1-4 many TRBD1 TRBV6-5 TGTGCCAGCAGTTCGCGGACGGCAGGGGGCCATGAAAAACTGTTTTTT CASSSRTAGGHEKLFF
TRBJ2-7 many TRBD2 TRBV12-3/TRBV12-4 TGTGCCAGCAGTTGGACTAGCGGGCTCTACGAGCAGTACTTC CASSWTSGLYEQYF
TRBJ2-7 many . TRBV18 TGTGCCAGCTCACCTCAGGGTGCCTACGAGCAGTACTTC CASSPQGAYEQYF
TRBJ2-3 many TRBD2 TRBV4-2 TGTGCCAGCAGCCAAGATTGGTCTAGCGGGAGGCTTAGCACAGATACGCAGTATTTT CASSQDWSSGRLSTDTQYF
TRBJ1-1 many . TRBV9 TGTGCCAGCAGCCATACTATTTGGACCTCTCCGCCCGCTGAAGCTTTCTTT CASSHTIWTSPPAEAFF
TRBJ1-5 . . TRBV6-1 TGTGCCCGAACAGTACAGCCCCAGCATTTT CARTVQPQHF
TRBJ2-2 many . TRBV6-5 TGTGCCAGCAGTTACTCGAGACAGAACACCGGGGAGCTGTTTTTT CASSYSRQNTGELFF
TRBJ2-7 many . TRBV6-2/TRBV6-3 TGTGCCAGCAGTTACTCGGGCGAGCAGTACTTC CASSYSGEQYF
TRBJ1-1 many . TRBV4-3 TGCGCCAGCAGCCAAGATGAGGACACTGAAGCTTTCTTT CASSQDEDTEAFF
TRBJ2-3 . TRBD2 TRBV3-1 TGTGCCAGCAGCCAAGTTTTGGCCCGCCCGGCGAATAGGCTAGCGGGAACAGATACGCAGTATTTT CASSQVLARPANRLAGTDTQYF
TRBJ1-5 . . TRBV19 TGTGCCAGTAGTATCGTCCAGAGGGGTCAGCCCCAGCATTTT CASSIVQRGQPQHF
TRBJ2-6 many TRBD1 TRBV7-9 TGTGCCAGCAGCCAACAAAGGACAGGGTCTGGGGCCAACGTCCTGACTTTC CASSQQRTGSGANVLTF
TRBJ2-7 . . TRBV3-1 TGTGCCAGCAGCCACCTGCTAGTCCACGAGCAGTACTTC CASSHLLVHEQYF
TRBJ2-5 many . TRBV25-1 TGTGCCAGCAGTGAAAGTAATGAGACGCCTAGAGAGACCCAGTACTTC CASSESNETPRETQYF
TRBJ1-5 few . TRBV12-3/TRBV12-4 TGTGCCAGCACCCCCTCCTCAAGGTTTCAGCCCCAGCATTTT CASTPSSRFQPQHF
TRBJ2-1 many . TRBV24-1 TGTGCCACCAGTACCAATAGACTGATCCTATTCTACAATGAGCAGTTCTTC CATSTNRLILFYNEQFF
TRBJ1-1 many TRBD1 TRBV4-3 TGCGCCAGCAGCTCGCCAGGGGGGCAGGTCACTGAAGCTTTCTTT CASSSPGGQVTEAFF
TRBJ1-5 few . TRBV10-1 TGCGCCAGCAGTGAGGGTCCCCGGGGAGCCCAGCATTTT CASSEGPRGAQHF